This T cell receptor (beta chain) was found in a study of identical twins (dated by TCRdb to 2016 to 2017). For the wider study: The study deep-sequenced TCR alpha and beta repertoires from monozygotic twins, unrelated adults of various ages and cord blood to test whether fetal clonotypes persist. To rule out contamination, the twin experiments were replicated at different times with different library preparation protocols.

Results and caveats for the whole study, not just this receptor: Recombination models systematically underestimated out-of-frame TCR alpha sharing in monozygotic twins but agreed with sharing between unrelated individuals. Abundant cord blood beta clonotypes had fewer insertions, young adult naive repertoires showed a similar but weaker trend, and memory repertoires showed no such trend. Compared with coincidental sharing between unrelated individuals, out-of-frame TCR alpha sequences shared between twins had an excess of sequences with low generation probability. Conclusions relied on cross-sectional statistical analysis, since the same donors could not be followed over many years. Zero-insertion analyses could be partly confounded by invariant T cells such as MAIT and iNKT, although diverse VJ usage argued against such confounding for most clonotypes. The excess sharing between twins in beta out-of-frame sequences was weaker because fewer shared sequences reduced the signal-to-noise ratio.

As regards this clonotype: Which antigen it targets is not known. The record has no base qualities; no much larger clone is one base away.

The CDR3 runs 15 amino acids, cysteine and phenylalanine included. The retained sequence is limited to the CDR3, 45 bases, with the frame set at the first base. V gives up 2 bases and J gives up 4 bases, and the segment between their germline ends measures 13 bases. Based on the germline V gene, the CDR1 and CDR2 sequences are SGHDT and YYEEEE. Every donor was a healthy Caucasian. The twin cohort consisted of three pairs of female monozygotic twins, all aged roughly 18 to 29 years. Positive isolation kits from Invitrogen were used to isolate CD4+ and CD8+ T cell populations. To prepare the library, 5' RACE was applied. Data came from an Illumina HiSeq 2000. Template switching added a universal primer binding site, and the final cDNA carried a unique molecular identifier that allowed TCR cDNA molecules to be counted accurately. Specific primers in the conserved constant-segment region were used to synthesize first-strand cDNA for the TCR alpha and beta chains. To control for contamination, every cDNA library was double barcoded, receiving both a SMART-Mk sample barcode and Illumina barcodes. TruSeq adapter sequences along with Illumina sample barcodes were introduced in two successive PCR steps. Sequencing of the TCR alpha and beta cDNA libraries was done on the Illumina HiSeq platform using custom primers. The source study handled its data this way. MiGEC was used to process raw reads and extract unique molecular identifiers, and MiXCR was used to find CDR3 positions. Recombination models were inferred per individual with the repgenHMM and IGoR tools using an EM algorithm. Shared clonotype analysis was performed with the tcR package in R, normalizing sharing by the product of cloneset sizes. To study raw recombination without the effects of thymic and clonal selection, out-of-frame nonproductive sequences were analyzed. In TCRdb, the public reads were trimmed at Q25 with fastp and aligned with MiXCR, with productive beta chains retained. CDR3 protein sequences are deduplicated, and each keeps its most common genes and DNA. TCRdb's processing, not the study's, gives the V and J calls here. This sample gives fewer than 550,000 distinct CDR3 sequences in total; approximately 15% of them show up just once. The leading ten clones occupy approximately 1% of the sample.

In addition, the sample was reused for a study of yellow fever vaccine responses in identical twins. Looking at the second paper: According to the authors, the vaccine-induced T cell response in identical twins seemed to be partly convergent and partly specific to each individual. In the study, vaccine-responding T cell clones were precisely tracked in identical twins.

This receptor was taken from a woman aged 18 to 35 in good health. What was sequenced was CD4+ T cells sorted from blood. Recombination joined TRBV5-6 with TRBJ1-5, with a tentative D gene TRBD1 over 6 matching bases. In nucleotide form, the sequence is TGTGCCAGCAGCTTCGGACAGACCCCGAATCAGCCCCAGCATTTT. It codes for CASSFGQTPNQPQHF.